The T cell receptor (beta chain) under discussion was sequenced for a study of identical twins (dated by TCRdb to the mid-2010s). Regarding the study in general: To test whether fetal clonotypes persist, the study used deep sequencing on TCR alpha and beta repertoires from monozygotic twins, unrelated adults of various ages, and cord blood. To rule out contamination, replicate twin experiments were performed at different times with different library preparation protocols. The full study reports these points: Zero-insertion analyses could be partly confounded by invariant T cells such as MAIT and iNKT, though diverse VJ usage argued against such confounding for most clonotypes. Because the same donors could not be followed over many years, the conclusions relied on cross-sectional statistical analysis. Out-of-frame TCR alpha sequences shared between twins showed an excess of low generation-probability sequences compared with coincidental sharing between unrelated individuals. In beta out-of-frame sequences, excess twin sharing was weaker, because having fewer shared sequences lowered the signal-to-noise ratio. Fewer insertions were carried by abundant cord blood beta clonotypes, a similar but weaker trend appeared in young adult naive repertoires, and no such trend appeared in memory repertoires. In monozygotic twins, out-of-frame TCR alpha sharing was systematically underestimated by recombination models, although the models agreed with sharing between unrelated individuals.

This clonotype was recorded a few times. Its antigen specificity is not known. One base away there is no much larger clone; base qualities are not given. Trimming at the junction amounts to 1 base on V and 6 bases on J, and the germline ends lie 13 bases apart. From the cysteine through the phenylalanine, the CDR3 covers 15 amino acids. Only CDR3 DNA is held: 45 bases, read in frame from base 1. The library came from 5' RACE. This sample was sequenced with an Illumina HiSeq 2000. A universal primer binding site was added through template switching, and the final cDNA carried a unique molecular identifier so that TCR cDNA molecules could be counted accurately. Specific primers in the conserved constant-segment region were used to synthesize first-strand cDNA for the TCR alpha and beta chains. To control for contamination, every cDNA library carried two barcodes: a SMART-Mk sample barcode plus Illumina barcodes. TruSeq adapter sequences along with Illumina sample barcodes were introduced in two successive PCR steps. The Illumina HiSeq platform was used with custom primers to sequence TCR alpha and beta cDNA libraries. Concerning the study's data processing: Unique molecular identifiers were extracted from raw reads with MiGEC, and CDR3 positions were determined with MiXCR. Recombination models were inferred per individual with the repgenHMM and IGoR tools using an EM algorithm. The analysis of shared clonotypes was done with the tcR package in R, with sharing normalized by the product of cloneset sizes. To study raw recombination free of thymic and clonal selection effects, out-of-frame nonproductive sequences were analyzed. TCRdb reanalyzed the raw reads on its own, using fastp at Q25 for trimming and MiXCR for clone calling, and kept in-frame beta chains. Records with the same CDR3 protein are collapsed into one entry carrying the most frequent genes and DNA. The V and J calls and clone size are TCRdb's, not the authors'. The sample has some 900,000 distinct CDR3 sequences on record, 9% to 15% of them singletons. The biggest ten clones account for roughly 1.5% of the sample.

All donors were healthy Caucasians. The twin cohort comprised three pairs of female monozygotic twins, all aged about 18 to 30 years. The RNA used for TCR libraries was isolated from peripheral blood mononuclear cells. These data are also associated with another study on yellow fever vaccine responses in identical twins. The second source states: The authors reported that the T cell response to vaccination in identical twins appeared partly convergent and partly personalized. The study precisely tracked vaccine-responding T cell clones in identical twins.

The sample consisted of PBMCs. The V gene is TRBV12-3 or TRBV12-4 and the J gene is TRBJ2-1; the D segment could be TRBD1, given 6 matching bases. The sequence was obtained from a woman aged 18-35 years in good health. CDR3 region: CASSLGSRGVNEQFF. In nucleotide form, the sequence is TGTGCCAGCAGTTTAGGAAGCAGGGGAGTCAATGAGCAGTTCTTC.